The rows below give T cell receptor beta chains drawn from one sample of a study of OX40 agonist ivuxolimab in advanced cancers. Sequencing used immunoSEQ multiplex PCR; TCRdb keeps in-frame clones, though not all of them. The sample comprises approximately 62,000 clones, approximately 90% of which are singletons, and over 9% rests with the top ten. Material: CD4+ or CD8+ T cells sorted from blood, obtained in a trial of the OX40 agonist ivuxolimab. The receptors come from an adult with an advanced solid tumor such as melanoma, head and neck, liver or kidney cancer. Both conserved end residues are part of each CDR3. The size of a clone is reported for some rows only, either as once, few or many, or as a class for expanded clones.

clone size,J gene,V gene,CDR3 protein
NA,TRBJ1-6,TRBV7-2,CASSLGGEYLFKPLHF
once,TRBJ2-7,TRBV2,CASSDSLAGLTSYEQYF
NA,TRBJ1-1,TRBV4-3,CASSQDPRLNTEAFF
NA,TRBJ1-1,TRBV6-6,CASSYFQGTEAFF
NA,TRBJ1-1,TRBV30,CAWRRGAFTEAFF
NA,TRBJ2-1,TRBV9,CASSPRPGGDEQFF
once,TRBJ1-1,TRBV19,CASSFQGANTEAFF
NA,TRBJ2-3,TRBV5-8,CASSLGQVGTDTQYF
NA,TRBJ2-5,TRBV2,CASRGLAGGQETQYF
NA,TRBJ1-4,TRBV7-6,CASSFQHREQNEKLFF
NA,TRBJ2-2,TRBV7-9,CASSPDRPPVSNTGELFF